The next 11 T cell receptor beta chains were all read from a single sample in a study of cytomegalovirus exposure and HLA in healthy donors. The PCR had 60 Vbeta and 13 Jbeta primers. TCRdb's copy holds only in-frame clones and misses some; the assay was immunoSEQ multiplex PCR. The data hold roughly 160,000 clones, with roughly 80% observed a single time. Sample: PBMCs. The origin of the receptors is a male donor in good health and CMV-seronegative.

The chain joins TRBV7-9 to TRBJ2-1, with 10 bases matching TRBD2. The CDR3 contains 15 residues. The germline V gene encodes CDR1 SEHNR and CDR2 FQNEAQ (reference sequence). The V gene end was trimmed by 4 bases and the J gene end by 1 base; junction bases not matched to a gene: 1. The CDR3 loop reads CASSSTSGSYNEQFF. CDR3 nucleotides: TGTGCCAGCAGCTCGACTAGCGGGTCCTACAATGAGCAGTTCTTC.

The chain combines TRBV28 with TRBJ2-2, with D perhaps TRBD2 (6 bases). Trimming pared 6 bases from V and 4 bases from J, leaving 12 bases between. Germline V gene data show CDR1 as MDHEN and CDR2 as SYDVKM. There are 14 residues in the CDR3. CDR3 in DNA: TGTGCCAGCAGCGATGGAGGGCCCACCGGGGAGCTGTTTTTT. It encodes CASSDGGPTGELFF.

V and J are TRBV5-1 and TRBJ2-5; D is possibly TRBD2 (7 bases). The V gene's germline CDR1 is SGHRS and CDR2 YFSETQ. The CDR3 is 21 amino acids. V was trimmed by 3 bases and J by 0 bases, leaving 30 bases between them. CDR3 nucleotides: TGCGCCAGCAGCTGGAACCCCCGGAGGGGGGGATTTGGGAGGCACCAAGAGACCCAGTACTTC. Amino acids: CASSWNPRRGGFGRHQETQYF.

The chain joins TRBV6-6 to TRBJ2-1; D may be TRBD1 (5 bases). The V and J ends lost 2 bases and 9 bases respectively, with 17 bases between them. Germline assignment: CDR1 MNHNY and CDR2 SVGAGI (reference sequence). The CDR3 contains 15 residues. CDR3 coding DNA: TGTGCCAGCAGTTACGGGCAGGGCAAGTTAGGTGAGCAGTTCTTC. Its translation: CASSYGQGKLGEQFF.

The chain couples TRBV5-1 to TRBJ1-2, with D possibly TRBD1 on 5 matching bases. The germline gives CDR1 SGHRS, CDR2 YFSETQ. The CDR3 extends over 16 amino acids. V lost 3 bases and J 4 bases, leaving 19 bases between the germline ends. The CDR3 nucleotides are TGCGCCAGCAGCTCCCCGGGGGGAATTGGACCCTATGGCTACACCTTC. Translating it yields CASSSPGGIGPYGYTF.

The CDR3 DNA follows: TGTGCCAGCTCACCACTTATAGCTGACTATGGCTACACCTTC. This codes for CASSPLIADYGYTF. The rearrangement joins TRBV18 to TRBJ1-2, with unresolved D. There are 14 residues in the CDR3. V lost 1 base and J 3 bases, leaving 9 bases between the germline ends. Germline V gene lookup returns CDR1 KGHSH and CDR2 LQKENI. Complete variable domain (other parts from reference TRBV18 and TRBJ1-2): NAGVMQNPRHLVRRRGQEARLRCSPMKGHSHVYWYRQLPEEGLKFMVYLQKENIIDESGMPKERFSAEFPKEGPSILRIQQVVRGDSAAYFCASSPLIADYGYTFGSGTRLTVV.

The chain couples TRBV5-4 to TRBJ2-7; a possible D gene is TRBD1 (5 bases). The V end lost 4 bases, the J end lost 7 bases, and 18 bases lay between the germline ends. The germline CDR1 and CDR2 sequences are SGHNT and YYREEE (reference sequence). CDR3 length: 14 amino acids. For the CDR3, the DNA is TGTGCCAGCAGCCCAAAAACAGGATTGAGGGAGCAGTACTTC. Its translation: CASSPKTGLREQYF.

The V gene is TRBV7-2, the J gene TRBJ2-7; TRBD2 is a possible D gene (6 bases). The CDR3 totals 15 residues. CDR1 SGHTA and CDR2 FQGNSA come from the germline V gene. V dropped 4 bases and J dropped 4 bases, with 17 bases sitting between them. The CDR3 protein is CASSSISGAQYEQYF. In DNA, the CDR3 is TGTGCCAGCAGCTCGATTAGCGGAGCCCAATACGAGCAGTACTTC.

The rearrangement joins TRBV19 to TRBJ1-5; no reliable D call. In germline, CDR1 is LNHDA, CDR2 SQIVND (reference sequence). Trimming pared 4 bases from V and 2 bases from J, leaving 18 bases between. This CDR3 contains 17 residues. DNA for the CDR3: TGTGCCAGTAGTACCAACCCGGTTCTTTTAGGCAATCAGCCCCAGCATTTT. Translating gives CASSTNPVLLGNQPQHF.

The chain recombines TRBV21-1 with TRBJ1-6; the D segment call TRBD1 is taken from the table without a DNA check. TRBV21-1 is termed a pseudogene. The CDR3 is 19 residues long. The CDR3 coding sequence is TGTGCCAGCAGCAAAGCCGGGACAGGGGACCTCTGGCGGAATTCACCCCTCCACTTT. Amino acid sequence: CASSKAGTGDLWRNSPLHF.

V and J are TRBV10-1 and TRBJ1-1, with D unresolved. Germline V gene sequence: CDR1 WNHNN, CDR2 SYGVQD (reference sequence). Deletions cut 8 bases from V and 5 bases from J, with 15 bases between. CDR3 size: 13 residues. CDR3 in amino acids: CASDIEGWTEAFF. Here the CDR3 DNA reads TGCGCCAGCGATATCGAGGGATGGACTGAAGCTTTCTTT.